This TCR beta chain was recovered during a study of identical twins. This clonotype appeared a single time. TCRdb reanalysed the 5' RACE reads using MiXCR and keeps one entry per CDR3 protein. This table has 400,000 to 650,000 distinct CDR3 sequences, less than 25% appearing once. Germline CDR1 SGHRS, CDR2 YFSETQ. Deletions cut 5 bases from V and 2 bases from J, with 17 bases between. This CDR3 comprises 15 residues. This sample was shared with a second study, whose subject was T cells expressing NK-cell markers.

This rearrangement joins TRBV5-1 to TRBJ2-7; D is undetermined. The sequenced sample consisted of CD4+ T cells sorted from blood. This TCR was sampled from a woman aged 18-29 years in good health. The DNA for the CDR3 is TGCGCCAGCAGTTCGCACCCAGGTATGACCTACGAGCAGTACTTC. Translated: CASSSHPGMTYEQYF.